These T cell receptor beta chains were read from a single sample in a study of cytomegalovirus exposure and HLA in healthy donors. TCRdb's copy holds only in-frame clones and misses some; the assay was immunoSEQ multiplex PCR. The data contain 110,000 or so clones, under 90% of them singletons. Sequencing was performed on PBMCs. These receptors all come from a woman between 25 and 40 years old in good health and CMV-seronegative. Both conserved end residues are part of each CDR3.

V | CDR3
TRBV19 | CASSIGFRGEKLFF
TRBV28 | CASRRAWDSDTGELFF
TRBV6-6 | CASSDSSGSDEQFF
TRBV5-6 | CASSLVGNYGYTF
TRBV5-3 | CARSSDRVWEKLFF
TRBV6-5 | CASSDPGSGYTF
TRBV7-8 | CASSLASGAGEQYF
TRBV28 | CASSSLTGGFRNTEAFF
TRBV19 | CAGKRRESTGELFF
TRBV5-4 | CASSPKGGGVQETQYF
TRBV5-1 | CASSPPGGRNEQFF
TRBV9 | CASSVQGAHTETQYF
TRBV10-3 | CAISESGTSNTEAFF
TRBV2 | CASSFQDSNSPLHF
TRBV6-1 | CASSSSGNQPQHF
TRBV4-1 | CASSQEGWTSGYNEQFF
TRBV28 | CASSRAGTGDYEQYF
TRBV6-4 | CASSGGSSYNEQFF
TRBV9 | CASSVVSWGGDEQFF
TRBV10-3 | CAIQDPGQGNSNYGYTF
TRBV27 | CASSFVRNYEQYF
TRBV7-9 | CASSSRGHLGQGADEQFF
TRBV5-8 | CASSVSGAVHEAFF
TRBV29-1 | CSVRGQGGITEAFF
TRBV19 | CASSTTGTGGDEQFF
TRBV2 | CASSLREGRETQYF
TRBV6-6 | CASSYSPKTGNLGYTF
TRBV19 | CASSIVTSGRYEQYF
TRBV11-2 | CASTLSGREADTQYF
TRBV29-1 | CSAGWGGGEQFF
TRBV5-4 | CASSRTGGIYNEQFF
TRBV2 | CASSASGNEQFF